This TCR beta chain was observed in a study of cytomegalovirus exposure and HLA in healthy donors (dated by TCRdb to about 2017). In the study overall: In an earlier analysis of fewer than 750 of the donors, under 300 Gb of sequence data and just under 120 million unique TCR beta sequences from approximately 180 million T cells were reported. About 300 gigabases of sequencing data and roughly 90 million unique TCR sequences were included in an early release covering 550 to 800 HLA-typed donors. Of the 300 to 450 genotyped donors, 65% to 90% fell in the genetic ancestry cluster associated with self-reported Caucasian donors. The study aimed to test whether signatures of past pathogen exposure could be identified by cataloging public T cell receptors. Using immunosequencing, the study profiled T cell repertoires from some 670 subjects and related those repertoires to cytomegalovirus serostatus. Besides the first cohort of 666 subjects, a separate validation cohort made up of 120 different subjects was used. High-throughput TCR immunosequencing, statistical association of individual TCRs with disease status, and machine learning were combined to predict cytomegalovirus infection status. In a later analysis, previously published TCR beta repertoires from some 640 donors were re-analyzed and high-resolution HLA genotyping was added so that TCR occurrence patterns could be studied. Rather than drawing on any new phenotypic data, the later analysis identified candidate immune exposures from TCR beta sequences and the way those sequences occurred across donors. An earlier analysis of several hundred of the donors used high-throughput TCR beta sequencing to judge whether each TCR beta V gene segment behaved as functional or pseudogenic. Donor age, sex, ethnicity and CMV serostatus were compiled together with the repertoire data. Genome-wide SNP genotypes for about 60% of the roughly 670 donors were used in a later genetic analysis, which treated that subset as a discovery cohort. Every discovery cohort repertoire had been produced on one sequencing platform. HLA typing covered class I and class II loci at four-digit resolution. The number of donors typed differed by locus, with roughly 629-640 for A, B, C, DRB1 and DQB1, more than 500 for DQA1, 606 for DPA1, and some 440 for DPB1. Four to six DR-DQ haplotypes were handled as single units for association and clustering, since linkage in the cohort was strong. On average, roughly 250,000 unique TCR beta nucleotide sequences were sequenced per donor among 350 to 400 genotyped donors of the cohort, with roughly 20% of those sequences being non-productive.

Notes on this clone: Which antigen it targets is not known. No clone much larger than this one lies a single base away; base qualities are absent.

The library came from the immunoSEQ multiplex PCR assay. For the multiplex PCR, a mixture combining 60 forward primers for TCR Vbeta segments and 13 reverse primers for TCR Jbeta segments was used. The CDR3 region of rearranged TCR beta genes was amplified from genomic DNA with a multiplex PCR assay. The amplified TCR beta libraries were sequenced on the Illumina HiSeq System as 87-base-pair reads. For the original study's pipeline: Across the 640 or so repertoires, a later analysis counted 60 million to 90 million unique TCR beta chains, some 11 million of which were shared by at least two donors. Raw reads were error-corrected and collapsed into unique sequences with a nearest-neighbor algorithm that merged closely related sequences to remove PCR and sequencing errors. V, D and J gene segments were assigned by aligning CDR3 sequences to IMGT reference sequences. For a sequence to be retained, at least a six-nucleotide match to both a V gene segment and a J gene segment was required. A rearrangement counted as productive if the CDR3 had no stop codons and remained in frame with V and J, and every other rearrangement counted as non-productive. Following IMGT convention, CDR3 was defined as the stretch from the second conserved V-encoded cysteine to the conserved J-encoded phenylalanine. The earlier analysis of about 640 of the donors excluded any sequence lacking an unambiguous match to a single V gene segment. In an earlier analysis of several hundred of the donors, V segments were called functional above 56.7% productive rearrangements and were called segregating when the between-donor standard deviation exceeded 5%. A statistical classification framework was built to diagnose cytomegalovirus status from the catalog of TCR beta chain sequences. In a later analysis, V and J genes were assigned by comparing TCR nucleotide sequences against IMGT/GENE-DB human TR gene sequences. In a later analysis, CDR3 sequences and most-parsimonious VDJ recombination scenarios were assigned using the TCRdist pipeline. In a later analysis, each TCR beta chain was defined by its CDR3 amino acid sequence together with its V-gene family, and reads lacking a unique V-gene family were excluded. To address suspected cross-contamination and a sequencing artifact, a later analysis removed roughly 640 highly shared, low-generation-probability nucleotide sequences. In a later analysis, a clonal expansion index for each public chain was calculated from normalized within-repertoire ranks of inferred template counts. In a later analysis, generation probabilities were computed using a VDJ recombination model fitted to out-of-frame rearrangements, and the results were checked against IGoR. In a later analysis, hypergeometric tests were used to score TCR-TCR, TCR-HLA and TCR-CMV co-occurrence, with a repertoire-size bias correction applied to TCR pairs. A later analysis estimated false discovery rates by permuting HLA or CMV assignments 20 times. In a later analysis, co-occurring TCRs were grouped using DBSCAN, with TCRdist sequence similarity added in when clustering inside HLA-allele-positive subsets. Repertoires with fewer than 30,000 or more than 120,000 public chains were left out of co-occurrence clustering, as were four to six repertoires with anomalous nucleotide sharing. TCRdb provides this immuneACCESS table in a form limited to in-frame rearrangements. Some clones are lacking; in checked studies, under half of them reflect an unresolved V gene, and why the rest are absent is not known. D and trimming come from the DNA, and the V and J calls and clone size come from that table. The sample table shows some 110,000 clones, and roughly 80% are seen once. The top ten clones comprise about a fifth of the sample.

General conclusions and limits of the study: According to a later analysis, most CMV-associated TCR beta chains appeared to be HLA-restricted, and the HLA associations seemed to be driven largely by CMV exposure. A group of highly shared sequence variants was considered likely to be a technical artifact of the sequencing pipeline. The classifier was reported to diagnose cytomegalovirus status with high specificity and sensitivity in both the original cohort and the validation cohort. Most TCR sequences were observed very rarely across donors, whereas some public TCRs were present in many individuals. According to a later analysis, TCR association rates differed among HLA loci, with DRB1 alleles showing the most associated TCRs and HLA-C alleles showing the fewest. Specific HLA alleles were associated with 16,951 TCR beta sequences at a false discovery rate of 0.05 in a later analysis. According to the authors, the approach could potentially be generalized to other disease states and immunological phenotypes. In an earlier analysis of about 600 of the donors, most TCR beta V segments appeared in productive rearrangements about 87% or about 30% of the time, broadly matching IMGT annotations. Because some donors lacked HLA typing at each locus, the association tests relied only on the typed subset. Correlated functional status among segregating V segments might be attributable to linkage disequilibrium, but an unknown experimental factor could not be ruled out. Compared with equally common non-associated chains, HLA-associated TCR beta chains in a later analysis were more clonally expanded and had lower generation probabilities. Several of the top co-occurrence clusters appeared to be linked to parvovirus B19, influenza, CMV and Epstein-Barr virus, according to a later analysis. A further reported finding was that TCR beta sequences accurately predicted the HLA-A and HLA-B alleles for most subjects in the first cohort. Only TCR beta chains were sequenced in this cohort, and the absence of alpha or paired-chain data limited detectable features. In vitro tests confirmed that a few of the cytomegalovirus-associated TCR beta chains recognize cytomegalovirus antigens. The earlier analysis of about 600 of the donors excluded about 16 rarely observed V segments, including chromosome 9 orphons, because counts were too low. An association between a missense DCLRE1C variant and V-gene and J-gene trimming of TCR beta chains was found in a later genetic analysis and replicated in an independent cohort. In a later genetic analysis, fewer N-insertions in productive TCRs were reported among donors in an Asian-associated ancestry cluster than the roughly 640-donor mean. Assigning TCR associations to individual alleles was difficult when HLA alleles, especially DR and DQ, strongly co-occurred. For the cohort, immune exposure information was limited to CMV serostatus. The study gave a list of roughly 150 TCR beta chains associated with cytomegalovirus. Sequencing depth was assumed to be roughly uniform across donors in the presence/absence analyses, though that assumption may not hold.

The cohort comprised under 700 healthy bone marrow donors. At the time of sampling, every cohort member was nominally healthy, though immune exposures that went unrecorded were likely present. The donor tested CMV seropositive and was one of the 289 seropositive cohort members. Every donor gave a peripheral blood sample, and the peripheral blood mononuclear cells from that sample were used for TCR beta sequencing. The Qiagen DNeasy Blood Extraction Kit was used to extract genomic DNA from the blood cell samples. The specimen was PBMCs. The TCR comes from a young man in good health and CMV-seropositive.

The nucleotide sequence reads as follows: TGTGCCAGCAGCCCGCAGGGGGTGGCCAAAAACATTCAGTACTTC. Translated, this is CASSPQGVAKNIQYF. The chain is made from TRBV21-1 and TRBJ2-4; TRBD1 is taken as the D call from the table, unchecked against the DNA. TRBV21-1 is tagged as a pseudogene. The CDR3 runs 15 residues from the cysteine to the phenylalanine. Only CDR3 DNA is held: 45 bases, read in frame from base 1.